These T cell receptor beta chains were read from a single sample in a study of blood T cell repertoires in COVID-19. Sequencing was performed with immunoSEQ multiplex PCR; in TCRdb, only in-frame clones are kept and a portion is missing. Of over 100,000 clones in the sample, about 90% were seen once. Sequencing was carried out using peripheral blood. The receptors come from a man aged 45-60 years with active COVID-19. Each CDR3 is given with its conserved first and last residue. The D gene is left open where the match is weak. The size field is filled for only some rows; it gives once, few, many or a size class.

D	V	J	size	CDR3	DNA
-	TRBV3-1/TRBV3-2	TRBJ1-3	-	CASSPQSGNTIYF	TGTGCCAGCAGCCCCCAATCTGGAAACACCATATATTTT
TRBD2	TRBV5-1	TRBJ2-3	once	CASSPGGDTDTQYF	TGCGCCAGCAGCCCCGGGGGGGACACAGATACGCAGTATTTT
TRBD1	TRBV5-1	TRBJ2-3	once	CASSPGQGTDTQYF	TGCGCCAGCAGCCCGGGACAGGGGACAGATACGCAGTATTTT
TRBD2	TRBV4-3	TRBJ2-7	-	CASSQDRAGAYEQYF	TGCGCCAGCAGCCAAGATCGAGCGGGGGCCTACGAGCAGTACTTC
-	TRBV28	TRBJ2-5	-	CASSAALQETQYF	TGTGCCAGCAGTGCGGCTCTTCAAGAGACCCAGTACTTC
TRBD2	TRBV25-1	TRBJ2-1	-	CASSGGLAGGSHNEQFF	TGTGCCAGCAGTGGGGGACTAGCGGGGGGGTCCCACAATGAGCAGTTCTTC
-	TRBV19	TRBJ1-2	-	CASSLDAGYGYTF	TGTGCCAGTAGCCTGGATGCGGGCTATGGCTACACCTTC
-	TRBV5-6	TRBJ2-7	-	CASSLGGSIGDEQYF	TGTGCCAGCAGCTTAGGAGGGTCAATCGGGGACGAGCAGTACTTC
-	TRBV9	TRBJ2-5	-	CATSGHGDFQETQYF	TGTGCCACCTCAGGGCACGGAGACTTCCAAGAGACCCAGTACTTC
TRBD1	TRBV7-2	TRBJ1-2	-	CASSALRDRDLTGYTF	TGTGCCAGCAGCGCACTCCGGGACAGGGACCTGACTGGCTACACCTTC
-	TRBV7-9	TRBJ2-1	-	CASSLTQMNNEQFF	TGTGCCAGCAGCTTAACACAGATGAACAATGAGCAGTTCTTC
TRBD2	TRBV6-4	TRBJ2-1	-	CASSASGGHEQFF	TGTGCCAGCAGCGCTAGCGGGGGGCATGAGCAGTTCTTC
-	TRBV7-2	TRBJ2-7	-	CASSLVSSGNYEQYF	TGTGCCAGCAGCTTAGTAAGTTCGGGGAACTACGAGCAGTACTTC
TRBD2	TRBV6-6	TRBJ2-1	-	CASRGEGWSEQFF	TGTGCCAGCAGAGGGGAGGGGTGGAGTGAGCAGTTCTTC
-	TRBV3-1/TRBV3-2	TRBJ2-1	-	CASSEAGTGLYDEQFF	TGTGCCAGCAGCGAAGCCGGCACAGGGCTTTACGATGAGCAGTTCTTC